This note documents a single T cell receptor (beta chain) sequence. These data belong to a study of blood T cell repertoires in COVID-19. In the study overall: Some COVID-19 samples were acute and others convalescent; all came from the United States, Italy and Spain.

Generated by immunoSEQ multiplex PCR, the TCRdb table keeps only in-frame clones and is missing some. The table records approximately 210,000 clones, around 92% of them present only once. Trimming took 7 bases from V and 6 from J; bases not matched to a gene: 17. This CDR3 comprises 16 residues. CDR1 is SGHVS, CDR2 FQNEAQ, per germline. The gene calls are TRBV7-8 and TRBJ2-7, with TRBD1 matching over 8 bases. The sequenced sample consisted of peripheral blood. This clonotype was obtained from a man younger than 45 with acute or convalescent COVID-19. DNA of the CDR3: TGTGCCAGCACCCCACCGTACGGACAGGGTCCCCTCGAGCAGTACTTC. It is translated as CASTPPYGQGPLEQYF.